This paragraph reports one TCR beta chain. This clone was seen only a few times. Its antigen is currently not known. No base qualities exist here, and no much larger clone lies one base off it. Trimmed from V: 10 bases; trimmed from J: 5 bases; junction bases lacking a gene match: 10. Taken from cysteine to phenylalanine, the CDR3 has 13 residues. The DNA shown is the 39-base CDR3, in frame from base 1. According to the germline V gene, CDR1 reads ENHRY and CDR2 reads SYGVKD. Per the publication, the treatment or condition label means: roughly 18 received Ad26.COV2.S at low or high dose, single or two shots; several received placebo; per-sample allocation not given. For vaccine and placebo recipients, the sequenced repertoires came from samples collected on day 63 after the first injection. In Cohort 1b, around 23 adults aged 18-55 years were enrolled at a single site in Boston, USA, between 29 July and 7 August 2020. Ad26.COV2.S consisted of a replication-incompetent adenovirus type 26 vector by which a prefusion-stabilized SARS-CoV-2 spike protein from the original Wuhan strain was expressed.

This sample was taken from a study of Ad26.COV2.S vaccination and SARS-CoV-2 variants (dated by TCRdb to the early 2020s). At the level of the whole study: Vaccine-arm donors were drawn from COV1001, a multicentre, randomized, double-blind, placebo-controlled phase I-IIa trial of Ad26.COV2.S in healthy adults. Dosing of Ad26.COV2.S was intramuscular, at either 5x10^10 or 1x10^11 viral particles, delivered as one shot or as two shots spaced 56 days apart. TCRbeta repertoire sequencing was used to assess the specificity and breadth of SARS-CoV-2-reactive T cell receptors after Ad26.COV2.S vaccination. A total of around 32 samples were included in the TCR-sequenced set, comprising roughly 19 Ad26.COV2.S vaccine recipients, 5 placebo recipients and 8 SARS-CoV-2 convalescent individuals. Trial participants were randomized into five groups of five: low-dose or high-dose Ad26.COV2.S given once or twice, or placebo on both occasions. Investigators did not know the trial group allocation while performing experiments and assessing outcomes. Overall results and qualifications from the work: Vaccine and placebo recipients had similar non-spike TCR breadth, a finding consistent with the vaccine containing only spike. The authors noted that total T cell responses may have been underestimated by the TCR breadth and depth analyses. The study lacked the statistical power to compare responses across vaccine doses or regimens. After vaccination, substantial breadth of spike-specific CD8+ and CD4+ T cell responses was reported. Compared with placebo recipients, Ad26.COV2.S recipients showed higher spike-specific TCR breadth (P = 0.0014).

The immunoSEQ Assay was the method used to sequence TCRbeta CDR3 regions. After extraction, genomic DNA underwent amplification by bias-controlled multiplex PCR, followed by high-throughput sequencing. Per the source publication's procedure: To quantify the absolute abundance of every unique TCRbeta CDR3 region, sequences were collapsed and filtered. Usable DNA was measured by amplifying reference genes present in all nucleated cells, and TCRbeta template counts were normalized to that usable DNA to estimate T cell fraction. Repertoire TCRs were annotated as SARS-CoV-2-specific by exact matching of V gene, CDR3 amino acid sequence and J gene to a known reactive TCR set. The reference SARS-CoV-2 TCR set was derived from MIRA and filtered for enrichment in COVID-19-positive ImmuneCODE repertoires, a step that removed public or cross-reactive TCRs. Based on the MIRA antigens, annotated TCRs were further analysed at the level of specific ORF or position within ORF. Depth was the summed frequency of annotated unique rearrangements, while breadth was defined as annotated unique rearrangements over total unique productive rearrangements. TCR breadth was compared between groups using two-sided Wilcoxon rank-sum tests. As stored in TCRdb, this immuneACCESS dataset retains in-frame rearrangements with V and J assigned. A fraction of the clones does not appear; measured against another copy, unresolved V genes explain less than half of the discrepancy, and the remainder lacks a known reason. V and J calls and clone size are as listed in that table; D and trimming were resolved from the DNA. The sample contains fewer than 400,000 clones, 86% of them found a single time. The ten largest clones represent approximately 2% of the sample.

This sequence originates from a person aged 18-60 years who received the Ad26.COV2.S COVID-19 vaccine or a placebo. The sequence joins TRBV10-3 to TRBJ2-5, with TRBD1 matching 7 junction bases. The specimen comprised peripheral blood, sampled in a trial of Ad26.COV2.S vaccine versus placebo. The CDR3 has the sequence CATALGGGETQYF. In nucleotides, the sequence is TGTGCCACCGCCCTAGGGGGCGGGGAGACCCAGTACTTC.